Included here is one T cell receptor beta chain sequence, with context. Germline lookup yields CDR1 MNHEY and CDR2 SMNVEV (reference sequence). This CDR3 contains 14 residues. The trim removed 7 bases at V and 4 bases at J, leaving 9 bases unmatched. These data belong to a study of Tregs in tolerant kidney transplant recipients. The protocol was immunoSEQ multiplex PCR, while the TCRdb copy is restricted to in-frame clones and leaves out a portion. The sample yields 15,000 to 20,000 clones, 65% to 90% seen once. The sequencing sample was made of Tregs from blood. This clonotype was sampled from a human donor in good health. The chain combines TRBV27 with TRBJ1-2; 7 nucleotides agree with TRBD1. CDR3 sequence reads: CASTPGQGVYGYTF. The CDR3 bases are TGTGCCAGCACCCCTGGGCAGGGGGTCTATGGCTACACCTTC.